Each of the 13 T cell receptor beta chains below was sequenced from the same sample in a study of cytomegalovirus exposure and HLA in healthy donors. The PCR made use of 60 Vbeta and 13 Jbeta primers. Data came from immunoSEQ multiplex PCR; TCRdb stores just in-frame clones and leaves some out. Of more than 65,000 clones in the sample, around 81% are singletons; the top ten hold approximately 6%. The sequenced sample consisted of PBMCs. The receptors were gathered from a man aged 18 to 35 in good health and CMV-seropositive.

In this sample, this clone turned up once. The chain joins TRBV25-1 to TRBJ1-5, with TRBD1 as a possible D gene (6 bases). The CDR3 runs to 12 residues. The V end was cut by 8 bases, the J end by 7 bases, with 12 bases between. The V gene's germline CDR1 is MGHDK and CDR2 SYGVNS. CDR3 in amino acids: CASQGRNQPQHF. CDR3 bases: TGTGCCAGCCAGGGGCGAAACCAGCCCCAGCATTTT.

The rearrangement joins TRBV11-3 to TRBJ1-1; TRBD1 aligns across 7 bases. The germline CDR1 and CDR2 sequences are SGHNT and YENEEA. The CDR3 has 12 amino acids. Trimming at V came to 4 bases and at J to 6 bases, leaving 2 bases not matched to a gene. The CDR3 protein is CASSSQGSEAFF. DNA for the CDR3: TGTGCCAGCAGCTCACAGGGGTCTGAAGCTTTCTTT.

The gene calls are TRBV5-1 and TRBJ1-3; D gene unclear. V lost 0 bases and J lost 3, with 10 bases in between. CDR1 and CDR2 (germline): SGHRS, YFSETQ. The CDR3 loop spans 15 amino acids. The CDR3 reads CASSLVAGGGNTIYF. The CDR3 region has the DNA TGCGCCAGCAGCTTGGTAGCAGGAGGTGGAAACACCATATATTTT.

The rearrangement joins TRBV28 to TRBJ2-2; no clear D. Trimming removed 8 bases from V and 2 bases from J, with 9 bases in between. The germline CDR1 and CDR2 sequences are MDHEN and SYDVKM. The CDR3 has 13 amino acids. This CDR3 is CASFNTNTGELFF. CDR3 coding DNA: TGTGCCAGCTTTAACACAAACACCGGGGAGCTGTTTTTT.

This clone has more than one count but fewer than ten. The chain couples TRBV15 to TRBJ2-5; D gene ambiguous. The germline V gene encodes CDR1 LNHNV and CDR2 YYDKDF (reference sequence). V was pared by 8 bases and J by 0 bases, with 16 bases between. The CDR3 totals 15 residues. The CDR3: CATRQGTADQETQYF. CDR3 nucleotides: TGTGCCACCCGGCAAGGTACAGCCGACCAAGAGACCCAGTACTTC.

This clone was seen a single time. J is TRBJ1-1 and V is TRBV28; maybe TRBD1 (5 bases). Trimming shortened V by 4 bases and J by 1 base, and 10 bases separated the two germline ends. This CDR3 region has 14 residues. Germline values: CDR1 MDHEN, CDR2 SYDVKM. CDR3: CASSSWGENTEAFF. CDR3 nucleotides: TGTGCCAGCAGTTCCTGGGGGGAGAACACTGAAGCTTTCTTT.

CDR3: CASSPPRTGFHGYTF. CDR3 coding DNA: TGTGCCAGCAGCCCCCCCAGGACAGGTTTTCATGGCTACACCTTC. This chain links TRBV9 with TRBJ1-2; 7 nucleotides line up with TRBD1. Germline CDR1 reads SGDLS; CDR2 reads YYNGEE. Trimming took 4 bases from V and 6 from J; bases not matched to a gene: 12. This CDR3 spans 15 amino acids.

The chain recombines TRBV7-6 with TRBJ2-7; D is perhaps TRBD1 (5 bases). The CDR3 has 15 residues. Trimming shortened V by 1 base and J by 0 bases, and 10 bases separated the two germline ends. CDR1 and CDR2 (germline): SGHVS, FNYEAQ. The CDR3 nucleotides are TGTGCCAGCAGCTTAGGTCAGGGCTCCTCCTACGAGCAGTACTTC. Translated: CASSLGQGSSYEQYF.

The V gene is TRBV13, the J gene TRBJ2-1; 11 bases are a match to TRBD1. Germline-derived CDR1 and CDR2 are PRHDT and FYEKMQ (reference sequence). This CDR3 is built from 15 residues. The V segment lost 5 bases and the J segment 5 bases; nucleotides outside the gene matches: 5. CDR3 in DNA: TGTGCCAGCAGCGTGCGGGACAGGGGGAACAATGAGCAGTTCTTC. It codes for CASSVRDRGNNEQFF.

This clone was counted only a few times. This chain uses TRBV6-1 with TRBJ2-2, with 10 positions matching TRBD2. CDR3 size: 14 residues. V dropped 6 bases and J dropped 5; count of bases not matched to a gene: 3. Germline CDR1 MNHNS, CDR2 SASEGT. The CDR3 reads CASRPSGSTGELFF. For the CDR3, the DNA is TGTGCCAGCAGGCCTAGCGGGAGTACCGGGGAGCTGTTTTTT.

The J gene is TRBJ1-2, the V gene TRBV19, with 7 bases that match TRBD1. This CDR3 is 13 amino acids long. Looked up from germline, CDR1 is LNHDA and CDR2 is SQIVND (reference sequence). J gave up 8 bases and V 1 base, and 4 bases lay outside the gene matches. CDR3: CASSIGRTGGYTF. DNA of the CDR3: TGTGCCAGTAGTATAGGGCGGACAGGCGGCTACACCTTC.

The chain carries TRBV5-1 and TRBJ2-3; TRBD1 matches at 9 bases. Germline V gene lookup returns CDR1 SGHRS and CDR2 YFSETQ. V lost 4 bases to trimming and J lost 2 bases; unmatched junction nucleotides: 5. This CDR3 comprises 15 residues. The CDR3 reads CASSHRDRDTDTQYF. The CDR3 DNA is TGCGCCAGCAGCCACCGGGACAGGGACACAGATACGCAGTATTTT.

This clone was seen only a few times. The chain is built from TRBV2 and TRBJ1-5; 7 bases are a match to TRBD1. The CDR3 runs 15 residues. The V segment lost 4 bases and the J segment 7 bases; nucleotides outside the gene matches: 10. Germline V lookup: CDR1 SNHLY, CDR2 FYNNEI. The CDR3 DNA reads TGTGCCAGCAGTGGGGCAACCAGGGGGGTCCAGCCCCAGCATTTT. Translation: CASSGATRGVQPQHF.